These 26 T cell receptor beta chains were all obtained from the same sample, sequenced in a study of shared clonotypes between healthy human individuals. The repertoire was sequenced with immunoSEQ multiplex PCR; TCRdb's copy has only in-frame clones and lacks some. The profile shows approximately 2,300,000 clones, roughly 92% of them singletons. The sample comprised naive CD4+ T cells from PBMCs. Subset noted: CD45RA+ positively selected. These receptors all come from a man younger than 35 in good health. Some clones in this sample may be carry-over from other donors' samples.

This clone was detected once. The chain carries TRBV7-2 and TRBJ1-5; 10 bases are a match to TRBD1. The length of the CDR3 is 14 residues. From germline, CDR1 is SGHTA and CDR2 FQGNSA. V shed 5 bases and J 9 bases; nucleotides not matched to a gene: 7. The CDR3 nucleotides read TGTGCCAGCAGCCTGGACAGGGGGGATTTGCCCCAGCATTTT. Translating gives CASSLDRGDLPQHF.

The chain is built from TRBV5-1 and TRBJ1-3, with 9 bases aligning to TRBD1. With 4 bases clipped from V and 0 bases from J, the junction kept 8 bases outside the gene matches. The CDR3 covers 17 residues. Per germline, CDR1 SGHRS and CDR2 YFSETQ. CDR3 loop: CASSVGTGSSSGNTIYF. The CDR3 DNA follows: TGCGCCAGCAGCGTAGGGACAGGGTCATCCTCTGGAAACACCATATATTTT.

V is TRBV5-4 and J is TRBJ1-4; D not certain. This CDR3 is built from 13 residues. V dropped 2 bases and J dropped 5 bases, with 7 bases sitting between them. Germline values: CDR1 SGHNT, CDR2 YYREEE (reference sequence). The CDR3 DNA reads as TGTGCCAGCAGCTTCGACCCCAATGAAAAACTGTTTTTT. As protein: CASSFDPNEKLFF.

The V gene is TRBV5-1, the J gene TRBJ2-3, with TRBD2 matching 14 bases. Germline V CDR1 and CDR2: SGHRS, YFSETQ. V shed 0 bases and J 4 bases; nucleotides not matched to a gene: 10. There are 19 residues in the CDR3. CDR3: CASSLGLAGGPVFSDTQYF. In nucleotides, the CDR3 is TGCGCCAGCAGCTTGGGACTAGCGGGAGGGCCGGTTTTCTCAGATACGCAGTATTTT.

The chain employs TRBV2 and TRBJ2-5; 12 positions match TRBD2. The CDR3 totals 15 residues. CDR1 is SNHLY and CDR2 is FYNNEI in the germline V gene. Trimming removed 4 bases from V and 5 bases from J; junction bases left unmatched: 5. DNA of the CDR3: TGTGCCAGCAGTGGGACTAGCGGGAAAGGGGAGACCCAGTACTTC. Its translation is CASSGTSGKGETQYF.

As concerns this clone: Other DNA sequences of this sample code for an identical CDR3. The rearrangement uses TRBV5-1 and TRBJ2-1, with D maybe TRBD2 (5 bases). The CDR3 length is 13 residues. V dropped 4 bases and J dropped 4 bases, with 9 bases sitting between them. CDR1 SGHRS and CDR2 YFSETQ come from the germline V gene. For the CDR3, the DNA is TGCGCCAGCAGCCTGGACTCTTACAATGAGCAGTTCTTC. It is translated as CASSLDSYNEQFF.

The V gene is TRBV6-1, the J gene TRBJ2-3; D tentatively fits TRBD1 or TRBD2 (5 bases each). V gave up 3 bases and J gave up 0 bases, with 13 bases separating them. This CDR3 comprises 16 residues. Germline-derived CDR1 and CDR2 are MNHNS and SASEGT. This chain's CDR3 is CASSDTGTQSTDTQYF. CDR3 DNA: TGTGCCAGCAGTGACACCGGGACCCAAAGCACAGATACGCAGTATTTT.

Turning to this clone: Other nucleotide sequences in the sample specify the same CDR3. The V gene is TRBV7-2, the J gene TRBJ1-2, with D perhaps matching TRBD1 (5 bases). This CDR3 comprises 14 residues. CDR1 and CDR2 from the germline V gene are SGHTA and FQGNSA. Trimming left V 1 base short and J 2 bases short, with 8 bases between. The CDR3, as DNA: TGTGCCAGCAGCTTAGGCCACAGGAACTATGGCTACACCTTC. Encoded protein: CASSLGHRNYGYTF.

As to this clone: Other nucleotide sequences from this sample produce the same CDR3. This chain links TRBV18 with TRBJ2-7; D is perhaps TRBD2 (6 bases). Germline V gene sequence: CDR1 KGHSH, CDR2 LQKENI. V was trimmed by 3 bases and J by 0 bases, leaving 9 bases between them. The CDR3 extends over 14 amino acids. This chain's CDR3 is CASSPRGTSYEQYF. CDR3 sequence (DNA): TGTGCCAGCTCACCGCGGGGAACCTCCTACGAGCAGTACTTC.

The chain uses TRBV5-7 and TRBJ1-1; TRBD1 matches 8 bases. Being an ORF, TRBV5-7 has a function that is uncertain. The CDR3 extends over 17 amino acids. V shed 4 bases and J 3 bases; nucleotides not matched to a gene: 14. Written as DNA, the CDR3 is TGTGCCAGCAGCACCGAGGACAGGGTCGGGGCGGACACTGAAGCTTTCTTT. As protein: CASSTEDRVGADTEAFF.

The chain links TRBV27 to TRBJ2-3, with D perhaps matching TRBD1 (6 bases). Germline values: CDR1 MNHEY, CDR2 SMNVEV (reference sequence). The CDR3 has 14 amino acids. The V gene lost 5 bases and the J gene lost 5 bases, with 14 bases spanning the gap. CDR3 sequence: CASSTQGNGDTQYF. CDR3 nucleotides: TGTGCCAGCAGTACTCAGGGGAACGGAGATACGCAGTATTTT.

This clone is a singleton in its sample. This rearrangement joins TRBV19 to TRBJ1-2; 7 bases agree with TRBD1. The CDR3 is 16 residues long. From germline, CDR1 is LNHDA and CDR2 SQIVND (reference sequence). V was clipped by 5 bases and J by 4 bases; unmatched bases: 13. The CDR3 is CASSPRTGQAFYGYTF. CDR3 bases: TGTGCCAGTAGTCCTCGGACAGGACAGGCTTTCTATGGCTACACCTTC.

Points on this clone: The junction and the germline gene differ at one end; a read error may be behind it. Different DNA sequences within this sample yield the same CDR3. This chain joins TRBV7-9 and TRBJ2-1, with TRBD2 identical over 10 bases. Looked up from germline, CDR1 is SEHNR and CDR2 is FQNEAQ (reference sequence). The CDR3 runs to 14 residues. The CDR3 spells CASSLAGGPNEQFF. The CDR3 DNA is TGTGCCAGCAGTTTAGCGGGAGGTCCCAATGAGCAGTTCTTC.

The chain couples TRBV29-1 to TRBJ2-7, with 9 nucleotides matching TRBD2. Germline V gene sequence: CDR1 SQVTM, CDR2 ANQGSEA. Germline trimming cut 5 bases from V and 4 bases from J; bases unmatched to any gene: 15. CDR3 length equals 16 residues. The CDR3 nucleotides are TGCAGCGTTACACCTGGCGGGACTAGCAACTTTTACGAGCAGTACTTC. Its translation is CSVTPGGTSNFYEQYF.

V gene TRBV2 combines with J gene TRBJ2-5; D unresolved. The CDR3 is 14 amino acids. Germline CDR1 is SNHLY and CDR2 is FYNNEI. The V end was cut by 8 bases, the J end by 5 bases, with 18 bases between. CDR3 protein: CASYQEGRRETQYF. CDR3 DNA: TGTGCCAGCTACCAAGAAGGACGGCGGGAGACCCAGTACTTC.

This chain links TRBV6-5 with TRBJ1-1; D is possibly TRBD1 (6 bases). The V gene lost 0 bases and the J gene lost 5 bases, with 13 bases spanning the gap. Germline V gives CDR1 MNHEY, CDR2 SVGAGI. This CDR3 has 15 residues. CDR3 DNA sequence: TGTGCCAGCAGTTACTCGAGCCGGGGGCGGACTGAAGCTTTCTTT. It encodes CASSYSSRGRTEAFF.

The V call is TRBV28, the J call TRBJ1-4, with no clear D. Trimming removed 6 bases at V and 3 bases at J, with 11 bases between. This CDR3 is built from 14 residues. Germline lookup yields CDR1 MDHEN and CDR2 SYDVKM. DNA for the CDR3: TGTGCCAGCAGCCGGGATGCCGCTAATGAAAAACTGTTTTTT. It codes for CASSRDAANEKLFF. The variable domain in full, with the rest retrieved from reference TRBV28 and TRBJ1-4, is DVKVTQSSRYLVKRTGEKVFLECVQDMDHENMFWYRQDPGLGLRLIYFSYDVKMKEKGDIPEGYSVSREKKERFSLILESASTNQTSMYLCASSRDAANEKLFFGSGTQLSVL.

The chain combines TRBV11-3 with TRBJ2-5; maybe TRBD2 (7 bases). V shed 3 bases and J shed 5 bases, with 13 bases lying between them. CDR1 SGHNT and CDR2 YENEEA come from the germline V gene. The CDR3 sequence is 14 residues long. CDR3 bases: TGTGCCAGCAGCTTGGGGGGGCGATACGAGACCCAGTACTTC. Its translation: CASSLGGRYETQYF.

V is TRBV19 and J is TRBJ1-1; 11 nucleotides align to TRBD1. Looked up from germline, CDR1 is LNHDA and CDR2 is SQIVND (reference sequence). CDR3 length: 14 amino acids. V shed 6 bases, J shed 2 bases, and the junction held 2 bases outside the gene matches. The chain's CDR3 is CASSGTGGNTEAFF. The CDR3 DNA reads TGTGCCAGTAGCGGGACAGGGGGTAACACTGAAGCTTTCTTT.

This clone was seen a few times. The chain carries TRBV5-6 and TRBJ2-7; a weak D match, TRBD2 (6 bases). V dropped 4 bases and J dropped 7 bases, with 12 bases sitting between them. Per germline, CDR1 SGHDT and CDR2 YYEEEE. The CDR3 has 12 residues. CDR3 coding DNA: TGTGCCAGCAGCCGGGGACTCGAGGAGCAGTACTTC. The encoded protein is CASSRGLEEQYF.

The genes are TRBV21-1 and TRBJ2-5. TRBV21-1 is reported as a pseudogene. This CDR3 region has 15 residues. The CDR3 region is CASSKDGDGQETQYF. The CDR3 coding sequence is TGTGCCAGCAGCAAAGACGGGGACGGACAAGAGACCCAGTACTTC.

This chain links TRBV7-2 with TRBJ1-2; perhaps TRBD1 as D (5 bases). V shed 3 bases and J shed 12 bases, with 14 bases lying between them. Germline-derived CDR1 and CDR2 are SGHTA and FQGNSA. This CDR3 contains 12 residues. CDR3 nucleotides: TGTGCCAGCAGCTTGGGGACCGGCTTCCACACCTTC. This encodes CASSLGTGFHTF.

The chain combines TRBV5-6 with TRBJ1-4; D gene unclear. This CDR3 comprises 14 residues. Germline V gives CDR1 SGHDT, CDR2 YYEEEE. The V gene lost 1 base and the J gene lost 13 bases, with 17 bases spanning the gap. In DNA form, the CDR3 reads TGTGCCAGCAGCTTGTCGGGCAAAATGACGAGACTGTTTTTT. The encoded protein is CASSLSGKMTRLFF. Supplemented by reference TRBV5-6 and TRBJ1-4, the full variable domain reads DAGVTQSPTHLIKTRGQQVTLRCSPKSGHDTVSWYQQALGQGPQFIFQYYEEEERQRGNFPDRFSGHQFPNYSSELNVNALLLGDSALYLCASSLSGKMTRLFFGSGTQLSVL.

The genes are TRBV5-1 and TRBJ1-2, with D hard to call. V lost 9 bases and J 1 base, leaving 10 bases between the germline ends. This CDR3 comprises 12 residues. CDR1 is SGHRS, CDR2 YFSETQ, per germline. CDR3 residues: CATARDNYGYTF. The CDR3 nucleotides read TGCGCCACCGCCAGAGATAACTATGGCTACACCTTC.

The chain recombines TRBV5-4 with TRBJ1-4, with D tentatively TRBD1 (5 bases). The CDR3 sequence is 14 residues long. V was shortened by 2 bases and J by 3 bases, with 8 bases between the two germline ends. Germline CDR1 SGHNT, CDR2 YYREEE (reference sequence). CDR3 coding DNA: TGTGCCAGCAGCTTCAGGGACTCTAATGAAAAACTGTTTTTT. It translates to CASSFRDSNEKLFF.

This sequence joins TRBV7-6 and TRBJ1-1; D gene ambiguous. CDR1 is SGHVS and CDR2 is FNYEAQ in the germline V gene. The CDR3 runs 16 residues. V was pared by 2 bases and J by 4 bases, with 17 bases between. CDR3 nucleotides: TGTGCCAGCAGCTTAACAAAAACGGGAGGCAGCACTGAAGCTTTCTTT. Translated: CASSLTKTGGSTEAFF.